This T cell receptor (beta chain) originates from a study of chemoradiotherapy in HPV16-positive cancers. A remark on this clone: Its antigen is not identified. Because it lacks the conserved phenylalanine or tryptophan at the end, this CDR3 is likely a read error. Because the CDR3's place on the DNA is in doubt, the DNA is left out and the CDR3 is given as listed by TCRdb.

Findings and caveats of the study: Candidate HPV-specific clones and E7-related TCR motifs grew in tumor during treatment.

Profiling relied on immunoSEQ multiplex PCR, and the TCRdb table lists in-frame clones only, not all of them. Here the sample spans thousands of clones, about 75% being singletons. 8 amino acids form the CDR3, both terminal residues included. Germline V gene lookup returns CDR1 WNHNN and CDR2 SYGVQD (reference sequence). The source of this sequence is a human donor with HPV-associated anogenital cancer. This material was acquired from a patient who underwent chemoradiotherapy. The chain is built from TRBV10-1 and TRBJ2-4. CDR3 amino acids: CARWKRPG.